The 23 T cell receptor beta chains below come from one sample, sequenced in a study of blood T cell repertoires in COVID-19. Clones were sequenced by immunoSEQ multiplex PCR, and TCRdb holds only the in-frame ones, with some missing. This sample has about 320,000 clones, with roughly 89% found just once. The sample consisted of PBMCs or T cells enriched from blood (not recorded which). The receptors derive from a woman younger than 30 who had recovered from COVID-19.

The genes are TRBV19 and TRBJ1-3, with no clear D. Germline CDR1 reads LNHDA; CDR2 reads SQIVND (reference sequence). This CDR3 spans 17 amino acids. The ends were cut back, 7 bases at V and 5 bases at J, with 24 bases in the middle. CDR3 nucleotide sequence: TGTGCCAGTACCCATCAAGGTCCGACGGCGGCCCGAAACACCATATATTTT. This translates into CASTHQGPTAARNTIYF.

The rearrangement joins TRBV3-1 (or the pseudogene TRBV3-2) to TRBJ2-7; possible D gene TRBD1, 5 bases. The V end was cut by 6 bases, the J end by 2 bases, with 11 bases between. The CDR3 extends over 13 amino acids. Germline V gives CDR1 LGHDT, CDR2 YNNKEL (reference sequence). The chain's CDR3 is CASSQSGTYEQYF. The CDR3 DNA follows: TGTGCCAGCAGTCAATCAGGGACCTACGAGCAGTACTTC.

This sequence joins TRBV2 and TRBJ1-2; D not certain. The CDR3 contains 15 residues. Germline CDR1 and CDR2: SNHLY and FYNNEI. With 3 bases removed from V and 0 bases from J, the gap between germline ends came to 11 bases. CDR3 loop: CASSDVQATNYGYTF. In DNA, the CDR3 is TGTGCCAGCAGTGACGTCCAGGCTACTAACTATGGCTACACCTTC.

This sequence joins TRBV7-8 and TRBJ2-1, with 7 bases that match TRBD1. Per the germline V gene, CDR1 is SGHVS and CDR2 is FQNEAQ. CDR3 length equals 14 residues. With V trimmed by 2 bases and J by 6 bases, 4 bases remained unmatched. The CDR3 sequence is CASSLTGVVNEQFF. The CDR3 DNA is TGTGCCAGCAGCTTAACAGGGGTGGTCAATGAGCAGTTCTTC.

J is TRBJ2-7 and V is TRBV14, with TRBD1 as a possible D gene (6 bases). The V and J ends lost 6 bases and 0 bases respectively, with 9 bases between them. The CDR3 length is 13 residues. Germline assignment: CDR1 SGHDN and CDR2 FVKESK. The CDR3 DNA follows: TGTGCCAGCAGACTGGACAGCTCCTACGAGCAGTACTTC. As protein: CASRLDSSYEQYF.

The chain recombines TRBV7-8 with TRBJ2-7; a possible D gene is TRBD1 (5 bases). CDR1 SGHVS and CDR2 FQNEAQ come from the germline V gene. This CDR3 has 15 amino acids. V lost 1 base, J lost 2 bases, and 12 bases lay in between. This CDR3 is CASSLVQGTAYEQYF. CDR3 nucleotides: TGTGCCAGCAGCTTAGTCCAGGGAACGGCCTACGAGCAGTACTTC. The full variable domain, completed using reference TRBV7-8 and TRBJ2-7, is GAGVSQSPRYKVAKRGQDVALRCDPISGHVSLFWYQQALGQGPEFLTYFQNEAQLDKSGLPSDRFFAERPEGSVSTLKIQRTQQEDSAVYLCASSLVQGTAYEQYFGPGTRLTVT.

This chain connects TRBV5-4 to TRBJ1-2; 9 nucleotides agree with TRBD1. The junction had 8 bases not matched to a gene; V was cut back by 4 bases and J by 4 bases. The CDR3 loop spans 15 amino acids. Germline CDR1 reads SGHNT; CDR2 reads YYREEE (reference sequence). CDR3 loop: CASSRRDRVGYGYTF. In nucleotides, the CDR3 is TGTGCCAGCAGCCGCCGGGACAGGGTAGGCTATGGCTACACCTTC.

V is TRBV5-1 and J is TRBJ2-1; D is unclear. Germline V gene lookup returns CDR1 SGHRS and CDR2 YFSETQ. V shed 4 bases and J shed 0 bases, with 17 bases lying between them. This CDR3 spans 17 amino acids. CDR3 sequence: CASSRQISRSSYNEQFF. CDR3 nucleotides: TGCGCCAGCAGCCGGCAGATCTCCCGGAGCTCCTACAATGAGCAGTTCTTC.

The chain recombines TRBV27 with TRBJ1-1, with 7 bases matching TRBD1. The length of the CDR3 is 16 residues. The V gene end was trimmed by 4 bases and the J gene end by 0 bases; junction bases not matched to a gene: 8. In germline, CDR1 is MNHEY, CDR2 SMNVEV (reference sequence). Written as DNA, the CDR3 is TGTGCCAGCAGTTCAACACAGGGGTACATGAACACTGAAGCTTTCTTT. Residues: CASSSTQGYMNTEAFF.

The genes are TRBV21-1 and TRBJ2-7; the table's D call of TRBD1 was not tested on the DNA. TRBV21-1 is a documented pseudogene. The CDR3 length is 23 residues. CDR3 region: CASSKERPVGQGVRRLMIYEQYF. CDR3 bases: TGTGCCAGCAGCAAAGAAAGGCCCGTCGGACAGGGGGTTCGGCGGTTAATGATCTACGAGCAGTACTTC.

The chain joins TRBV28 to TRBJ1-5; D might be TRBD1 (6 bases). V was clipped by 0 bases and J by 2 bases, with 8 bases between them. The CDR3 extends over 15 amino acids. CDR1 and CDR2 from the germline V gene are MDHEN and SYDVKM. The CDR3 DNA is TGTGCCAGCAGTTTATGGTCAGGGGGCAATCAGCCCCAGCATTTT. Its protein product is CASSLWSGGNQPQHF.

The chain joins TRBV25-1 to TRBJ1-1; D may be TRBD1 (5 bases). The CDR3 extends over 13 amino acids. CDR1 is MGHDK and CDR2 is SYGVNS in the germline V gene. Trimming pared 6 bases from V and 1 base from J, leaving 9 bases between. The CDR3 coding sequence is TGTGCCAGCAGCGTCGGACAGAACACTGAAGCTTTCTTT. This codes for CASSVGQNTEAFF.

The genes are TRBV30 and TRBJ1-6; weak D call: TRBD1 (5 bases). Germline CDR1 is GTSNPN and CDR2 is SVGIG (reference sequence). V gave up 2 bases and J gave up 0 bases, with 8 bases separating them. The CDR3 has 15 residues. In nucleotides, the CDR3 is TGTGCCTGGAGTTTCGACAGCTCCTATAATTCACCCCTCCACTTT. This codes for CAWSFDSSYNSPLHF.

This sequence joins TRBV28 and TRBJ2-1, with D maybe TRBD1 (6 bases). From germline, CDR1 is MDHEN and CDR2 SYDVKM. The CDR3 has 15 residues. Trimming removed 2 bases from V and 0 bases from J, with 8 bases in between. In DNA form, the CDR3 reads TGTGCCAGCAGTTTAGTGGGACACTCCTACAATGAGCAGTTCTTC. Protein: CASSLVGHSYNEQFF.

The rearrangement links TRBV2 to TRBJ2-3; tentatively, D is TRBD1 (5 bases). This CDR3 region has 15 residues. V gave up 0 bases and J gave up 3 bases, with 10 bases separating them. Looked up from germline, CDR1 is SNHLY and CDR2 is FYNNEI. In DNA, the CDR3 is TGTGCCAGCAGTGAAGCCCAGGGCAGGACAGATACGCAGTATTTT. Translating gives CASSEAQGRTDTQYF.

The chain is built from TRBV6-1 and TRBJ2-7; the D gene is possibly TRBD2 (6 bases). The CDR3 runs 13 residues. The germline gives CDR1 MNHNS, CDR2 SASEGT. Trimming took off 7 bases at V and 2 bases at J, with 12 bases between the two ends. The CDR3, as DNA: TGTGCCAGCAAGGAGGGGCAGACCTACGAGCAGTACTTC. Its protein product is CASKEGQTYEQYF.

This chain connects TRBV2 to TRBJ1-1; D perhaps matches TRBD1 (6 bases). There are 13 residues in the CDR3. From germline, CDR1 is SNHLY and CDR2 FYNNEI. Trimming shortened V by 5 bases and J by 4 bases, and 11 bases separated the two germline ends. The DNA of the CDR3 is TGTGCCAGCAGTATTACAGGGAGCACTGAAGCTTTCTTT. The encoded protein is CASSITGSTEAFF. Drawing the rest from reference TRBV2 and TRBJ1-1, the complete variable domain is EPEVTQTPSHQVTQMGQEVILRCVPISNHLYFYWYRQILGQKVEFLVSFYNNEISEKSEIFDDQFSVERPDGSNFTLKIRSTKLEDSAMYFCASSITGSTEAFFGQGTRLTVV.

V gene TRBV2 combines with J gene TRBJ2-3; D is perhaps TRBD2 (6 bases). The CDR3 runs 13 residues. Looked up from germline, CDR1 is SNHLY and CDR2 is FYNNEI. The ends were cut back, 7 bases at V and 1 base at J, with 9 bases in the middle. For the CDR3, the DNA is TGTGCCAGCAACCCGGGGGGCACAGATACGCAGTATTTT. This encodes CASNPGGTDTQYF.

This clone was seen only a few times. The rearrangement joins TRBV2 to TRBJ1-4; 7 bases agree with TRBD1. CDR1 and CDR2 (germline): SNHLY, FYNNEI. The CDR3 covers 14 residues. V lost 8 bases to trimming and J lost 8 bases; unmatched junction nucleotides: 11. CDR3 nucleotides: TGTGCCAGCCGCCCGAACAGGGGAGGCGAAAAACTGTTTTTT. It yields the protein CASRPNRGGEKLFF. Together with reference TRBV2 and TRBJ1-4, the CDR3 gives the full variable domain: EPEVTQTPSHQVTQMGQEVILRCVPISNHLYFYWYRQILGQKVEFLVSFYNNEISEKSEIFDDQFSVERPDGSNFTLKIRSTKLEDSAMYFCASRPNRGGEKLFFGSGTQLSVL.

The chain links TRBV11-2 to TRBJ2-7; D is unresolved. The CDR3 sequence is 11 residues long. Trimming took 5 bases from V and 6 from J, leaving 8 bases between them. Looked up from germline, CDR1 is SGHAT and CDR2 is FQNNGV. The chain's CDR3 is CASSTNSEQYF. The CDR3 region has the DNA TGTGCCAGCAGCACAAACAGCGAGCAGTACTTC.

This chain uses TRBV19 with TRBJ2-1, with 7 bases matching TRBD2. V was pared by 0 bases and J by 5 bases, with 4 bases of the junction left unmatched. CDR1 and CDR2 (germline): LNHDA, SQIVND (reference sequence). CDR3 length: 15 residues. CDR3 sequence: CASSIDSGVNNEQFF. The DNA of the CDR3 is TGTGCCAGTAGTATAGACAGCGGGGTAAACAATGAGCAGTTCTTC. Full variable domain (missing parts from reference TRBV19 and TRBJ2-1): DGGITQSPKYLFRKEGQNVTLSCEQNLNHDAMYWYRQDPGQGLRLIYYSQIVNDFQKGDIAEGYSVSREKKESFPLTVTSAQKNPTAFYLCASSIDSGVNNEQFFGPGTRLTVL.

V usage is TRBV30 and J usage is TRBJ2-3, with 8 bases aligning to TRBD1. This CDR3 comprises 14 residues. Germline V lookup: CDR1 GTSNPN, CDR2 SVGIG (reference sequence). V shed 0 bases and J 4 bases; nucleotides not matched to a gene: 3. The CDR3 spells CAWSVQGVSDTQYF. CDR3 nucleotides: TGTGCCTGGAGTGTACAGGGGGTATCAGATACGCAGTATTTT.

The chain uses TRBV6-6 and TRBJ1-1; D gene ambiguous. Trimming shortened V by 8 bases and J by 1 base, and 8 bases separated the two germline ends. Germline V gene data show CDR1 as MNHNY and CDR2 as SVGAGI (reference sequence). The CDR3 is made up of 12 amino acids. This CDR3 reads CASAQPNTEAFF. DNA of the CDR3: TGTGCCAGCGCACAACCGAACACTGAAGCTTTCTTT.